The 26 T cell receptor beta chains below all came from one sample that was sequenced in a study of patients and donors after allogeneic stem cell transplantation. In TCRdb, the RT-PCR reads were re-called with MiXCR into one record per CDR3 protein. The sample consists of 900,000 to 1,000,000 distinct CDR3 sequences, under 20% of them appearing once. Sequencing was carried out using blood, either unsorted or a sorted T cell fraction (not recorded which). The receptors were sampled from a human donor who was either an allogeneic HSCT recipient or a stem cell or donor lymphocyte infusion donor (not recorded which). It is not recorded whose cells these are; they may come from a transplant donor.

This clonotype was seen repeatedly, ten times or more. The chain is built from TRBV12-3 or TRBV12-4 and TRBJ1-4; D is unresolved. This CDR3 is built from 19 residues. Trimming stripped 2 bases from V and 0 bases from J, with 19 bases between. The CDR3 DNA is TGTGCCAGCAGTTTACGTAAGCGGTCGAGGCGCGCAACTAATGAAAAACTGTTTTTT. Protein product: CASSLRKRSRRATNEKLFF.

The chain links TRBV3-1 to TRBJ2-3; no clear D gene. Germline lookup yields CDR1 LGHDT and CDR2 YNNKEL (reference sequence). Trimming took off 0 bases at V and 4 bases at J, with 5 bases between the two ends. The CDR3 has 13 amino acids. The CDR3 nucleotides are TGTGCCAGCAGCCAAGATGAGTCAGATACGCAGTATTTT. As protein: CASSQDESDTQYF.

This clonotype was seen only a few times. This chain joins TRBV20-1 and TRBJ2-7, with 9 bases matching TRBD1. The junction had 13 bases not matched to a gene; V was cut back by 5 bases and J by 5 bases. CDR1 is DFQATT and CDR2 is SNEGSKA in the germline V gene (reference sequence). The CDR3 spans 15 residues. The CDR3 sequence: CSAEVRDRVINEQYF. CDR3 nucleotides: TGCAGTGCTGAGGTCCGGGACAGGGTTATCAACGAGCAGTACTTC.

The chain joins TRBV6-1 to TRBJ2-4; the match to TRBD2 covers 12 bases. The CDR3 runs 21 residues. J lost 1 base, V lost 1 base, and 14 bases had no gene match. Germline CDR1 reads MNHNS; CDR2 reads SASEGT. The CDR3 loop is CASSEVGLAGGPQMAKNIQYF. In DNA, the CDR3 is TGTGCCAGCAGTGAAGTTGGGCTAGCGGGAGGGCCGCAGATGGCCAAAAACATTCAGTACTTC.

V is TRBV2 and J is TRBJ2-3; 8 nucleotides line up with TRBD2. Germline V gene sequence: CDR1 SNHLY, CDR2 FYNNEI. There are 15 residues in the CDR3. J was trimmed by 4 bases and V by 5 bases; bases with no gene match: 8. The CDR3: CASSLPGGRADTQYF. CDR3 bases: TGTGCCAGCAGTTTGCCGGGGGGGCGAGCAGATACGCAGTATTTT.

The chain is built from TRBV12-3 or TRBV12-4 and TRBJ2-5; D gene unclear. The CDR3 is 13 amino acids. Trimming stripped 5 bases from V and 1 base from J, with 8 bases between. CDR3 in DNA: TGTGCCAGCAGTGAGAGGTCCCAAGAGACCCAGTACTTC. Translation: CASSERSQETQYF.

The chain links TRBV20-1 to TRBJ2-1; 11 positions agree with TRBD2. The CDR3 length is 19 residues. The trim removed 0 bases at V and 0 bases at J, leaving 10 bases unmatched. Germline CDR1 and CDR2: DFQATT and SNEGSKA (reference sequence). CDR3 sequence reads: CSARDKRPSGRYSYNEQFF. CDR3 DNA sequence: TGCAGTGCTAGAGATAAGAGACCTAGCGGGAGGTACTCCTACAATGAGCAGTTCTTC.

The chain carries TRBV6-2 or TRBV6-3 and TRBJ2-2; maybe TRBD1 (8 bases). CDR1 and CDR2 from the germline V gene are MNHEY and SVGEGT. Trimming removed 6 bases at V and 1 base at J, with 18 bases between. The CDR3 totals 17 residues. The CDR3 region is CASSRPTGEGNTGELFF. Written as DNA, the CDR3 is TGTGCCAGCAGCCGCCCGACAGGGGAGGGGAACACCGGGGAGCTGTTTTTT.

The chain employs TRBV27 and TRBJ1-2, with 10 bases matching TRBD1. Germline V gives CDR1 MNHEY, CDR2 SMNVEV (reference sequence). The V segment lost 9 bases and the J segment 6 bases; nucleotides outside the gene matches: 4. This CDR3 is built from 12 residues. The CDR3 nucleotides are TGTGCCAGTAAGGACAGGGGGGATGGCTACACCTTC. Protein sequence: CASKDRGDGYTF.

V is TRBV15 and J is TRBJ2-2, with TRBD2 matching over 7 bases. Looked up from germline, CDR1 is LNHNV and CDR2 is YYDKDF (reference sequence). After removal of 8 bases from V and 1 base from J, the junction contained 4 bases not matched to a gene. The CDR3 loop spans 14 amino acids. CDR3 nucleotides: TGTGCCACCCGGGAGGCCCTGAACACCGGGGAGCTGTTTTTT. Translating gives CATREALNTGELFF.

This clonotype turned up a few times. The genes are TRBV5-1 and TRBJ2-5; 9 bases line up with TRBD2. The CDR3 extends over 16 amino acids. J gave up 2 bases and V 2 bases, and 7 bases lay outside the gene matches. Germline V gives CDR1 SGHRS, CDR2 YFSETQ. As DNA, the CDR3 is TGCGCCAGCAGCTTTTCTTCGACTAGCGGACAAGAGACCCAGTACTTC. Protein: CASSFSSTSGQETQYF.

The J gene is TRBJ1-1, the V gene TRBV20-1, with D unresolved. The V and J ends lost 3 bases and 6 bases respectively, with 8 bases between them. Germline values: CDR1 DFQATT, CDR2 SNEGSKA (reference sequence). This CDR3 is 11 amino acids long. CDR3: CSARFNSEAFF. The DNA for the CDR3 is TGCAGTGCTAGGTTTAACTCTGAAGCTTTCTTT.

This clonotype was detected only a few times. This sequence joins TRBV6-2 or TRBV6-3 and TRBJ2-3; the D gene is possibly TRBD2 (5 bases). The CDR3 is 12 amino acids. CDR1 is MNHEY and CDR2 is SVGEGT in the germline V gene. V was trimmed by 6 bases and J by 6 bases, leaving 10 bases between them. Here the CDR3 DNA reads TGTGCCAGCAGCCACCAGCGGGATACGCAGTATTTT. It yields the protein CASSHQRDTQYF.

This clonotype has only a few counts. This chain joins TRBV30 and TRBJ1-1; 7 bases are a match to TRBD1. Per germline, CDR1 GTSNPN and CDR2 SVGIG (reference sequence). The junction had 8 bases not matched to a gene; V was cut back by 7 bases and J by 3 bases. This CDR3 comprises 13 residues. CDR3 amino acids: CASTRDSHTEAFF. DNA for the CDR3: TGTGCCTCCACCAGGGACAGCCACACTGAAGCTTTCTTT.

The rearrangement links TRBV6-5 to TRBJ2-5; 11 nucleotides line up with TRBD2. Trimming removed 4 bases from V and 2 bases from J; junction bases left unmatched: 6. This CDR3 is built from 16 residues. CDR1 and CDR2 from the germline V gene are MNHEY and SVGAGI. CDR3 sequence: CASSLAGLAVQETQYF. For the CDR3, the DNA is TGTGCCAGCAGTTTGGCGGGACTAGCGGTTCAAGAGACCCAGTACTTC.

This chain uses TRBV30 with TRBJ2-5, with D possibly being TRBD2 (6 bases). V lost 1 base, J lost 1 base, and 10 bases lay in between. Per the germline V gene, CDR1 is GTSNPN and CDR2 is SVGIG (reference sequence). This CDR3 region has 14 residues. The DNA of the CDR3 is TGTGCCTGGAGTGCGGGGGTTCTCCAAGAGACCCAGTACTTC. It specifies CAWSAGVLQETQYF.

V is TRBV7-9 and J is TRBJ2-5; D not resolved. The CDR3 spans 15 residues. CDR1 SEHNR and CDR2 FQNEAQ come from the germline V gene (reference sequence). The V end lost 1 base, the J end lost 6 bases, and 15 bases lay between the germline ends. CDR3 sequence reads: CASSLGAITRQTQYF. The CDR3 region has the DNA TGTGCCAGCAGCTTAGGGGCGATAACCCGACAGACCCAGTACTTC.

This clonotype appeared a few times. As DNA, the CDR3 is TGTGCCAGCAGCTTAGGTCAAGCGGGGGGACCCTACAATGAGCAGTTCTTC. This encodes CASSLGQAGGPYNEQFF. V gene TRBV7-9 combines with J gene TRBJ2-1, with 9 bases aligning to TRBD2. This CDR3 comprises 17 residues. The germline CDR1 and CDR2 sequences are SEHNR and FQNEAQ (reference sequence). With V trimmed by 1 base and J by 2 bases, 6 bases remained unmatched.

This clonotype was seen at least ten times. V and J are TRBV24-1 and TRBJ1-1; 7 bases fit TRBD1. The CDR3 length is 14 residues. The J segment lost 4 bases and the V segment lost 5 bases, leaving 6 bases of the junction unmatched. CDR1 KGHDR and CDR2 SFDVKD come from the germline V gene. This chain's CDR3 is CATSGAGGSTEAFF. The CDR3 bases are TGTGCCACCAGTGGAGCAGGGGGTTCCACTGAAGCTTTCTTT.

The chain uses TRBV27 and TRBJ2-1, with D possibly called TRBD1 or TRBD2 (5 bases each). Germline CDR1 reads MNHEY; CDR2 reads SMNVEV (reference sequence). V lost 9 bases and J lost 10, with 10 bases in between. The CDR3 loop spans 10 amino acids. For the CDR3, the DNA is TGTGCCAGGACGGGGCCGGAGCAGTTCTTC. Translating it yields CARTGPEQFF.

This clonotype was counted a few times. V gene TRBV20-1 combines with J gene TRBJ2-1; maybe TRBD2 (5 bases). There are 16 residues in the CDR3. Germline V gene sequence: CDR1 DFQATT, CDR2 SNEGSKA (reference sequence). Trimming shortened V by 0 bases and J by 5 bases, and 17 bases separated the two germline ends. The CDR3 protein is CSARDPVRGSHNEQFF. The DNA of the CDR3 is TGCAGTGCTAGAGATCCAGTCAGAGGGAGCCACAATGAGCAGTTCTTC.

This chain joins TRBV20-1 and TRBJ2-2, with 8 positions matching TRBD1. V dropped 5 bases and J dropped 2; count of bases not matched to a gene: 7. Per the germline V gene, CDR1 is DFQATT and CDR2 is SNEGSKA (reference sequence). The CDR3 length is 15 residues. CDR3 sequence (DNA): TGCAGTGCTCCCCGGACAGGGCCTAACACCGGGGAGCTGTTTTTT. Translated: CSAPRTGPNTGELFF.

V and J are TRBV28 and TRBJ2-5; possible D gene TRBD1, 7 bases. This CDR3 is built from 14 residues. Trimming removed 3 bases at V and 5 bases at J, with 13 bases between. In germline, CDR1 is MDHEN, CDR2 SYDVKM. The CDR3 DNA reads TGTGCCAGCAGTTTTCCGGCAGGGGGGGAGACCCAGTACTTC. Its translation: CASSFPAGGETQYF. Filled out from reference TRBV28 and TRBJ2-5, the complete variable domain reads DVKVTQSSRYLVKRTGEKVFLECVQDMDHENMFWYRQDPGLGLRLIYFSYDVKMKEKGDIPEGYSVSREKKERFSLILESASTNQTSMYLCASSFPAGGETQYFGPGTRLLVL.

V and J are TRBV6-1 and TRBJ1-2; TRBD1 might be the D (5 bases). This CDR3 region has 18 residues. V gave up 2 bases and J gave up 0 bases, with 19 bases separating them. Germline-derived CDR1 and CDR2 are MNHNS and SASEGT. CDR3 nucleotide sequence: TGTGCCAGCAGTGAAATATGGCAGGGAGGTGTTTCTAACTATGGCTACACCTTC. Translated: CASSEIWQGGVSNYGYTF.

The J gene is TRBJ1-5, the V gene TRBV7-8, with a tentative D call TRBD1 (6 bases). The CDR3 runs 15 residues. CDR1 is SGHVS and CDR2 is FQNEAQ in the germline V gene. Trimming cost V 5 bases and J 4 bases, with 15 bases left between them. The DNA for the CDR3 is TGTGCCAGCAGCCTAGACGACAGGAGAAATCAGCCCCAGCATTTT. Protein sequence: CASSLDDRRNQPQHF.

Only a few counts were recorded for this clonotype. The J gene is TRBJ2-7, the V gene TRBV2, with D perhaps TRBD1 or TRBD2 (5 bases each). Germline V gives CDR1 SNHLY, CDR2 FYNNEI. The CDR3 is 15 residues long. V lost 1 base and J lost 2, with 12 bases in between. The CDR3 DNA reads TGTGCCAGCAGTGAAGTAGGCCTGGGGGCCTACGAGCAGTACTTC. It encodes CASSEVGLGAYEQYF.